The next 31 T cell receptor beta chains were all read from a single sample in a study of vaccination effects on CD4 cells after COVID-19. Clones were sequenced by immunoSEQ multiplex PCR, and TCRdb holds only the in-frame ones, with some missing. The sample records 20,000 to 30,000 clones, 76% being singletons. These receptors have no identified antigens. With the ViraFEST assay, the study expanded antigen-specific CD4+ T cells using viral peptide pools, then sequenced them. CD4+ T cells were isolated after around 10 days of culture. Testing of the vaccine recipients showed negative nucleocapsid antibodies and no prior SARS-CoV-2 infection. The sample here was CD4+ T cells from PBMCs cultured with HCoV-NL63 spike peptides, taken before COVID-19 vaccination. These receptors came from a human donor who received a COVID-19 vaccine.

V is TRBV2 and J is TRBJ2-2; 8 nucleotides agree with TRBD1. V trimming: 7 bases; J trimming: 0 bases; junction bases outside the gene matches: 4. Germline CDR1 and CDR2: SNHLY and FYNNEI. This CDR3 spans 15 amino acids. Written as DNA, the CDR3 is TGTGCCAGCAACTCGGACAGGGCGAACACCGGGGAGCTGTTTTTT. It codes for CASNSDRANTGELFF.

DNA for the CDR3: TGTGCCAGCAGCTTAGCCAGACAAGAGACCCAGTACTTC. Translation gives CASSLARQETQYF. This chain connects TRBV7-2 to TRBJ2-5, with unresolved D. This CDR3 is built from 13 residues. Germline loops: CDR1 SGHTA, CDR2 FQGNSA. The ends were cut back, 0 bases at V and 2 bases at J, with 4 bases in the middle.

The V call is TRBV5-1, the J call TRBJ1-1; no definite D call. This CDR3 comprises 13 residues. Germline-derived CDR1 and CDR2 are SGHRS and YFSETQ. Trimming pared 4 bases from V and 8 bases from J, leaving 15 bases between. CDR3: CASSPTPREEAFF. The DNA of the CDR3 is TGCGCCAGCAGCCCGACACCCCGCGAAGAAGCTTTCTTT.

CDR3 nucleotide sequence: TGTGCCAGCAGAAAGGAGATTGTAGATACGCAGTATTTT. Translated: CASRKEIVDTQYF. The chain is built from TRBV7-8 and TRBJ2-3, with D unclear. The CDR3 is 13 residues long. The V gene's germline CDR1 is SGHVS and CDR2 FQNEAQ. Trimming cost V 6 bases and J 5 bases, with 12 bases left between them.

The chain recombines TRBV5-4 with TRBJ1-5; D is unclear. Trimming shortened V by 2 bases and J by 4 bases, and 13 bases separated the two germline ends. The CDR3 is made up of 15 amino acids. Germline values: CDR1 SGHNT, CDR2 YYREEE (reference sequence). The CDR3 DNA reads TGTGCCAGCAGCTTTGATCCGGGAGGAAATCAGCCCCAGCATTTT. This sequence encodes CASSFDPGGNQPQHF.

The chain uses TRBV19 and TRBJ1-2; 8 bases are shared with TRBD1. The CDR3 runs to 15 residues. CDR1 is LNHDA and CDR2 is SQIVND in the germline V gene (reference sequence). V lost 6 bases, J lost 6 bases, and 12 bases stayed unmatched. The CDR3 nucleotides are TGTGCCAGTAGCGACTGGACGACAGGGGCGGATGGCTACACCTTC. Residues: CASSDWTTGADGYTF.

The gene calls are TRBV6-5 and TRBJ1-2; D uncertain. Germline V gives CDR1 MNHEY, CDR2 SVGAGI. Trimming pared 0 bases from V and 1 base from J, leaving 12 bases between. The CDR3 is 16 amino acids. CDR3 DNA sequence: TGTGCCAGCAGTTACTCGGCAGGCGTCTTTAACTATGGCTACACCTTC. It translates to CASSYSAGVFNYGYTF.

The chain employs TRBV5-1 and TRBJ1-4; possibly TRBD1 for D (5 bases). Germline V gene data show CDR1 as SGHRS and CDR2 as YFSETQ. The CDR3 sequence is 14 residues long. The ends were cut back, 4 bases at V and 6 bases at J, with 13 bases in the middle. The CDR3 DNA reads as TGCGCCAGCAGCACGGGCAGAGGGGATGAAAAACTGTTTTTT. Translated: CASSTGRGDEKLFF.

The rearrangement joins TRBV7-7 to TRBJ2-5; TRBD1 agrees at 8 bases. The CDR3 is 15 amino acids. The V gene's germline CDR1 is SSHAT and CDR2 FNYEAQ (reference sequence). The V gene end was trimmed by 11 bases and the J gene end by 5 bases; junction bases not matched to a gene: 16. CDR3 residues: CASGGSGGQGETQYF. The CDR3, as DNA: TGTGCCTCAGGAGGATCAGGGGGCCAAGGGGAGACCCAGTACTTC.

The chain combines TRBV9 with TRBJ2-1; 9 bases map to TRBD2. The V segment lost 8 bases and the J segment 8 bases; nucleotides outside the gene matches: 11. The CDR3 consists of 14 residues. Germline lookup yields CDR1 SGDLS and CDR2 YYNGEE. This CDR3 is CASQTGTSTHEQFF. CDR3 in DNA: TGTGCCAGTCAAACCGGGACTAGCACCCATGAGCAGTTCTTC.

Only a few counts were recorded for this clone. This chain links TRBV6-1 with TRBJ1-2, with 12 bases matching TRBD1. The junction had 9 bases not matched to a gene; V was cut back by 1 base and J by 6 bases. CDR3 size: 17 residues. Germline assignment: CDR1 MNHNS and CDR2 SASEGT. CDR3 sequence: CASSEVWVGQGANGYTF. The CDR3 DNA is TGTGCCAGCAGTGAAGTGTGGGTGGGACAGGGGGCGAATGGCTACACCTTC.

This clone was observed a handful of times. The chain employs TRBV3-1 (or the pseudogene TRBV3-2) and TRBJ2-2; D gene unclear. V lost 3 bases to trimming and J lost 4 bases, with 6 bases between them. Germline CDR1 reads LGHDT; CDR2 reads YNNKEL (reference sequence). The CDR3 consists of 13 residues. The CDR3 DNA reads as TGTGCCAGCAGCCAGGGGATCACCGGGGAGCTGTTTTTT. It specifies CASSQGITGELFF.

The chain couples TRBV5-1 to TRBJ2-3, with 7 bases matching TRBD1. There are 16 residues in the CDR3. The V gene end was trimmed by 4 bases and the J gene end by 2 bases; junction bases not matched to a gene: 10. Looked up from germline, CDR1 is SGHRS and CDR2 is YFSETQ. CDR3 in amino acids: CASSQATTGYTDTQYF. As DNA, the CDR3 is TGCGCCAGCAGCCAAGCGACGACAGGGTACACAGATACGCAGTATTTT. Full variable domain (outside the CDR3, taken from reference TRBV5-1 and TRBJ2-3): KAGVTQTPRYLIKTRGQQVTLSCSPISGHRSVSWYQQTPGQGLQFLFEYFSETQRNKGNFPGRFSGRQFSNSRSEMNVSTLELGDSALYLCASSQATTGYTDTQYFGPGTRLTVL.

V is TRBV10-3 and J is TRBJ1-4, with 8 bases matching TRBD1. From germline, CDR1 is ENHRY and CDR2 SYGVKD. Germline trimming cut 5 bases from V and 7 bases from J; bases unmatched to any gene: 9. The CDR3 extends over 15 amino acids. CDR3 bases: TGTGCCATCAGTACTGGACAGGGTAGGGGTGAAAAACTGTTTTTT. It is translated as CAISTGQGRGEKLFF.

There are a few counts of this clone. The chain employs TRBV12-5 and TRBJ1-1; no reliable D call. V lost 2 bases and J 5 bases, leaving 6 bases between the germline ends. This CDR3 contains 12 residues. Germline loops: CDR1 LGHNT, CDR2 FRNRAP. The CDR3 loop reads CASGLPQTEAFF. CDR3 in DNA: TGTGCTAGTGGTTTGCCCCAGACTGAAGCTTTCTTT.

The chain links TRBV18 to TRBJ2-7, with unresolved D. Germline V gives CDR1 KGHSH, CDR2 LQKENI. V dropped 3 bases and J dropped 4 bases, with 10 bases sitting between them. The CDR3 runs to 13 residues. In DNA, the CDR3 is TGTGCCAGCTCACCGGCGCAGAGATACGAGCAGTACTTC. Translating it yields CASSPAQRYEQYF.

The rearrangement joins TRBV3-1 (or the pseudogene TRBV3-2) to TRBJ1-1, with 11 bases matching TRBD1. The J segment lost 1 base and the V segment lost 1 base, leaving 14 bases of the junction unmatched. Germline V lookup: CDR1 LGHDT, CDR2 YNNKEL (reference sequence). The length of the CDR3 is 20 residues. This chain's CDR3 is CASSQARTGGYPIPNTEAFF. For the CDR3, the DNA is TGTGCCAGCAGCCAAGCCAGGACAGGGGGCTACCCAATTCCGAACACTGAAGCTTTCTTT.

The CDR3 region has the DNA TGTGCCAGCAGTAAACAGGGGCGAGGGGAGCTGTTTTTT. The encoded protein is CASSKQGRGELFF. The chain links TRBV6-5 to TRBJ2-2, with 7 bases that match TRBD1. Germline V CDR1 and CDR2: MNHEY, SVGAGI. The CDR3 has 13 amino acids. The V and J ends lost 5 bases and 8 bases, in that order; junction bases with no gene match: 5.

V is TRBV12-3 or TRBV12-4 and J is TRBJ1-2, with D tentatively TRBD1 (6 bases). Trimming stripped 7 bases from V and 4 bases from J, with 13 bases between. The CDR3 has 13 residues. The CDR3 here is CASTLGGIYGYTF. The CDR3 DNA reads TGTGCCAGCACCCTAGGGGGGATCTATGGCTACACCTTC.

This rearrangement joins TRBV9 to TRBJ1-1, with D unresolved. The germline CDR1 and CDR2 sequences are SGDLS and YYNGEE. Trimming removed 1 base at V and 0 bases at J, with 19 bases between. There are 18 residues in the CDR3. The CDR3 coding sequence is TGTGCCAGCAGCGTATTCGGAGGATCACCCGGGGTGAACACTGAAGCTTTCTTT. Its translation: CASSVFGGSPGVNTEAFF.

For the CDR3, the DNA is TGCGCCAGCAGCCAAGGCGCACAGGGAAACTCTGGAAACACCATATATTTT. Its translation is CASSQGAQGNSGNTIYF. The chain couples TRBV4-1 to TRBJ1-3, with D perhaps TRBD1 (6 bases). Trimming cost V 1 base and J 0 bases, with 13 bases left between them. Germline V gives CDR1 MGHRA, CDR2 YSYEKL. The CDR3 runs 17 residues.

This clone was detected only a few times. As DNA, the CDR3 is TGTGCCAGCACCACACTAGCGGGGGGATTAGATACGCAGTATTTT. This codes for CASTTLAGGLDTQYF. The V and J genes are TRBV3-1 (or the pseudogene TRBV3-2) and TRBJ2-3; the match to TRBD2 covers 12 bases. V shed 7 bases, J shed 5 bases, and the junction held 7 bases outside the gene matches. The CDR3 has 15 amino acids. Germline V gives CDR1 LGHDT, CDR2 YNNKEL (reference sequence).

This clone came up a few times. J is TRBJ2-1 and V is TRBV4-1, with unresolved D. CDR1 is MGHRA and CDR2 is YSYEKL in the germline V gene. V lost 6 bases and J lost 3, with 21 bases in between. The CDR3 contains 17 residues. The CDR3 sequence is CASRFDPRRPGYNEQFF. The CDR3 DNA reads as TGCGCCAGCAGGTTCGACCCTCGCCGGCCCGGCTACAATGAGCAGTTCTTC.

The chain carries TRBV7-2 and TRBJ2-1, with D hard to call. V lost 1 base and J lost 4, with 11 bases in between. CDR1 and CDR2 (germline): SGHTA, FQGNSA. CDR3 length: 15 amino acids. The CDR3 bases are TGTGCCAGCAGCTTAGAGGCCCAAATTTACAATGAGCAGTTCTTC. Translated: CASSLEAQIYNEQFF.

The rearrangement links TRBV7-9 to TRBJ1-2; a possible D gene is TRBD1 (6 bases). CDR3 length: 14 amino acids. The V gene's germline CDR1 is SEHNR and CDR2 FQNEAQ (reference sequence). V lost 5 bases to trimming and J lost 7 bases, with 17 bases between them. Written as DNA, the CDR3 is TGTGCCAGCAGCAAGGGGGGCGCCTTGGGTGGCTACACCTTC. Translation gives CASSKGGALGGYTF. The whole variable domain, remainder taken from reference TRBV7-9 and TRBJ1-2, is DTGVSQNPRHKITKRGQNVTFRCDPISEHNRLYWYRQTLGQGPEFLTYFQNEAQLEKSRLLSDRFSAERPKGSFSTLEIQRTEQGDSAMYLCASSKGGALGGYTFGSGTRLTVV.

This CDR3 is CASSLGTGGEKLFF. The CDR3, as DNA: TGTGCCAGCAGCTTAGGGACAGGGGGCGAAAAACTGTTTTTT. The rearrangement links TRBV7-9 to TRBJ1-4; 11 nucleotides agree with TRBD1. The CDR3 consists of 14 residues. Trimming removed 1 base from V and 8 bases from J; junction bases left unmatched: 0. Germline V gene data show CDR1 as SEHNR and CDR2 as FQNEAQ (reference sequence).

This clone was seen just once. The chain recombines TRBV11-3 with TRBJ2-1; maybe TRBD1 (6 bases). Trimming left V 5 bases short and J 6 bases short, with 11 bases between. This CDR3 contains 13 residues. CDR1 and CDR2 from the germline V gene are SGHNT and YENEEA. The CDR3 sequence is CASSQDSFNEQFF. In DNA, the CDR3 is TGTGCCAGCAGCCAGGACAGTTTCAATGAGCAGTTCTTC.

This chain joins TRBV21-1 and TRBJ2-3; the table's D call of TRBD2 was not tested on the DNA. TRBV21-1 is described as a pseudogene. This CDR3 region has 19 residues. CDR3 sequence: CASSKKRTSGESGTDTQYF. In DNA, the CDR3 is TGTGCCAGCAGCAAAAAACGGACTAGCGGGGAAAGCGGGACAGATACGCAGTATTTT.

The V gene is TRBV27, the J gene TRBJ1-2; D remains unclear. The germline CDR1 and CDR2 sequences are MNHEY and SMNVEV (reference sequence). The CDR3 totals 15 residues. Between the trimmed V and J ends, which lost 3 bases and 6 bases, there was a span of 17 bases. The CDR3 reads CASSFTVAGGNGYTF. For the CDR3, the DNA is TGTGCCAGCAGTTTTACCGTCGCAGGCGGTAATGGCTACACCTTC.

The V call is TRBV15, the J call TRBJ2-6, with D perhaps assigned TRBD1 or TRBD2 (6 bases each). This CDR3 region has 15 residues. Trimming cost V 5 bases and J 2 bases, with 10 bases left between them. Germline assignment: CDR1 LNHNV and CDR2 YYDKDF (reference sequence). As DNA, the CDR3 is TGTGCCACCAGCCCCGGGGGCGCTGGGGCCAACGTCCTGACTTTC. Its translation is CATSPGGAGANVLTF.

The rearrangement uses TRBV6-5 and TRBJ1-1; maybe TRBD1 (5 bases). The V end lost 6 bases, the J end lost 4 bases, and 9 bases lay between the germline ends. The germline gives CDR1 MNHEY, CDR2 SVGAGI. This CDR3 has 12 residues. This CDR3 reads CASRNRFTEAFF. Here the CDR3 DNA reads TGTGCCAGCAGAAACAGGTTCACTGAAGCTTTCTTT.